This record concerns one T cell receptor (beta chain) sequence. What this receptor recognizes is not known. One base away there is no much larger clone; base qualities are not given. Whole blood was collected in K2EDTA tubes by collaborating institutions according to the institutions' own protocols. For TCRbeta analysis, collaborators shipped samples in one of three forms: frozen whole blood, isolated PBMCs, or DNA extracted from either of those sample types. The immunoSEQ Assay, a bias-controlled multiplex PCR, was used to amplify TCRbeta CDR3 regions from genomic DNA. Per the original workflow: Nucleated cell counts per sample were estimated from amplification of reference gene primers within the assay. To quantify the absolute abundance of each unique TCRbeta CDR3 rearrangement, sequence reads were collapsed and filtered. For each sample, productive Simpson clonality was calculated by taking the square root of Simpson's diversity index across productive rearrangements. In TCRdb, the immuneACCESS table is reduced to in-frame sequences with V and J assigned. These tables do not hold every clone; where another copy was compared, an unresolved V gene accounts for under half, and the others remain unexplained. V, J and clone size derive from that table, while D and trimming were established from the DNA sequence. This sample has about 90,000 clones in its table, and approximately 86% of those were observed once. The top ten clones comprise about 16% of the sample.

Including the terminal cysteine and phenylalanine, the CDR3 comprises 14 residues. Solely the CDR3 DNA is kept, with 42 bases framed from the first base. The junction carries 6 bases between V and J, which are trimmed by 0 bases and 3 bases respectively. The germline V gene supplies CDR1 SGHRS and CDR2 YFSETQ. The data stem from a study of blood T cell repertoires in COVID-19 (dated by TCRdb to the early 2020s). Turning to the overall study: Samples covering the acute and convalescent phases of COVID-19 were provided by collaborators in the United States, Italy and Spain. The material from the prospective study consisted of cDNA or gDNA derived from T cells, B-cell-depleted T cells, or PBMCs. Subjects who had been exposed to COVID-19, were actively infected with it, or had recovered from it provided the deeply sampled blood TCRbeta repertoires that made up the dataset. The repertoires were released in a freely available public database intended as a resource for research on the immune response to SARS-CoV-2. Samples were obtained from the ongoing ImmuneRACE study (first 160 participants) and from 1,254 subjects provided by 6 global collaborators. The sample metadata nearly always contained a de-identified subject ID, COVID-19 status, age in years and sex. Where available, HLA class I and class II types were taken from metadata supplied by the sample provider and were not determined by assay-based typing.

Summary of the overall study and its limitations: The amount of clinical and demographic metadata varied by source and participant and was provided uncurated.

The specimen sequenced was peripheral blood. This receptor chain uses TRBV5-1 and TRBJ2-2, with no confidently assigned D gene. The clonotype was recovered from a male donor with acute or convalescent COVID-19. The DNA sequence is TGCGCCAGCAGCTTGGACACCTACACCGGGGAGCTGTTTTTT. Its product reads: CASSLDTYTGELFF.